These 13 T cell receptor beta chains came from one sample sequenced in a study of chemoradiotherapy in HPV16-positive cancers. The assay was immunoSEQ multiplex PCR, and TCRdb's table has in-frame clones only and misses some. The profile shows fewer than 25,000 clones, roughly 73% of them singletons. This specimen was collected from a patient who underwent chemoradiotherapy. The receptors come from a human donor with HPV-associated anogenital cancer.

This clone showed up just a few times. This sequence joins TRBV6-6 and TRBJ2-1; a weak D match, TRBD2 (6 bases). Germline assignment: CDR1 MNHNY and CDR2 SVGAGI (reference sequence). This CDR3 comprises 14 residues. V was trimmed by 4 bases and J by 7 bases, leaving 14 bases between them. The chain's CDR3 is CASSSGVEGNEQFF. CDR3 DNA: TGTGCCAGCAGTTCGGGAGTGGAGGGAAATGAGCAGTTCTTC.

Worth noting for this clone: The junction differs from germline at one of its ends, possibly a read error. The chain joins TRBV7-2 to TRBJ1-1; weak D call: TRBD1 (6 bases). The V gene's germline CDR1 is SGHTA and CDR2 FQGNSA. The CDR3 is 14 residues long. The CDR3 coding sequence is TGTGCCAGCAGCTTAAGAGAACGGGACACCGAAGCTTTCTTT. The encoded protein is CASSLRERDTEAFF.

The chain joins TRBV29-1 to TRBJ2-3, with TRBD2 identical over 14 bases. Germline trimming cut 4 bases from V and 5 bases from J; bases unmatched to any gene: 2. The CDR3 extends over 14 amino acids. Germline CDR1 is SQVTM and CDR2 is ANQGSEA. The CDR3 spells CSVAGTSGGDTQYF. The CDR3 coding sequence is TGCAGCGTTGCCGGGACTAGCGGGGGAGATACGCAGTATTTT.

The J gene is TRBJ1-4, the V gene TRBV19; a possible D gene is TRBD1 (5 bases). This CDR3 is built from 16 residues. Per germline, CDR1 LNHDA and CDR2 SQIVND (reference sequence). V lost 5 bases and J lost 8, with 21 bases in between. CDR3 amino acids: CASSAKDSGRSEKLFF. The CDR3 DNA reads TGTGCCAGTAGTGCAAAAGACAGCGGGCGATCGGAAAAACTGTTTTTT.

This clone was seen a few times. V gene TRBV7-8 combines with J gene TRBJ1-2; D possibly corresponds to TRBD1 (5 bases). V dropped 6 bases and J dropped 6 bases, with 14 bases sitting between them. The CDR3 totals 13 residues. Germline V gives CDR1 SGHVS, CDR2 FQNEAQ. Written as DNA, the CDR3 is TGTGCCAGCAGGGGGGGACTCCGGGATGGCTACACCTTC. Translated, it gives CASRGGLRDGYTF.

The table lists this clone with a count of one. The CDR3 here is CASSVGDSSYGYTF. The DNA of the CDR3 is TGTGCCAGCAGCGTAGGGGACAGTTCCTATGGCTACACCTTC. The rearrangement uses TRBV9 and TRBJ1-2; TRBD1 matches 7 bases. J was trimmed by 4 bases and V by 0 bases; bases with no gene match: 3. The CDR3 totals 14 residues. The germline CDR1 and CDR2 sequences are SGDLS and YYNGEE.

The chain uses TRBV2 and TRBJ2-7, with 12 bases that match TRBD2. The CDR3 contains 15 residues. Germline V gene lookup returns CDR1 SNHLY and CDR2 FYNNEI. The trim removed 5 bases at V and 5 bases at J, leaving 7 bases unmatched. CDR3 nucleotide sequence: TGTGCCAGCAGTCCTAGCGGGAGGGCCGACCACGAGCAGTACTTC. Its protein product is CASSPSGRADHEQYF.

The chain carries TRBV11-2 and TRBJ1-1, with D possibly being TRBD1 (5 bases). Trimming stripped 5 bases from V and 4 bases from J, with 17 bases between. Germline-derived CDR1 and CDR2 are SGHAT and FQNNGV. The CDR3 spans 15 residues. This CDR3 reads CASSLSRVQATEAFF. DNA of the CDR3: TGTGCCAGCAGCCTTAGTAGGGTACAGGCCACTGAAGCTTTCTTT.

V gene TRBV30 combines with J gene TRBJ1-6, with no clear D. In germline, CDR1 is GTSNPN, CDR2 SVGIG (reference sequence). V was cut by 7 bases and J by 0 bases, with 13 bases left in between. This CDR3 contains 15 residues. CDR3 in amino acids: CASHPPGSYNSPLHF. For the CDR3, the DNA is TGTGCCTCTCACCCACCGGGCTCCTATAATTCACCCCTCCACTTT.

The CDR3 DNA is TGTGCCAGCAGCTACCCGGGACTAGCGGGGGGTAGCTCCTACGAGCAGTACTTC. Protein product: CASSYPGLAGGSSYEQYF. V is TRBV5-6 and J is TRBJ2-7, with 15 bases matching TRBD2. Germline assignment: CDR1 SGHDT and CDR2 YYEEEE. V gave up 3 bases and J gave up 0 bases; unmatched junction bases: 7. This CDR3 has 18 residues.

The chain employs TRBV5-1 and TRBJ2-4; D uncertain. The CDR3 extends over 14 amino acids. CDR1 is SGHRS and CDR2 is YFSETQ in the germline V gene. V dropped 7 bases and J dropped 7 bases, with 18 bases sitting between them. The CDR3 DNA sequence: TGCGCCAGCCGGCCCCCGGGTTTGGGGAACATTCAGTACTTC. As protein: CASRPPGLGNIQYF.

This clone was detected only a few times. The rearrangement uses TRBV14 and TRBJ1-2, with a possible D match to TRBD1 (6 bases). Trimming removed 4 bases from V and 8 bases from J, with 17 bases in between. Germline V gene data show CDR1 as SGHDN and CDR2 as FVKESK. The CDR3 loop spans 14 amino acids. CDR3 DNA sequence: TGTGCCAGCAGCCCCCTTGGGGGGGCGAGCGGCTACACCTTC. This sequence encodes CASSPLGGASGYTF. The variable domain in full, with the rest retrieved from reference TRBV14 and TRBJ1-2, is EAGVTQFPSHSVIEKGQTVTLRCDPISGHDNLYWYRRVMGKEIKFLLHFVKESKQDESGMPNNRFLAERTGGTYSTLKVQPAELEDSGVYFCASSPLGGASGYTFGSGTRLTVV.

The CDR3 DNA is TGTGCCTGGAGTCCCAGCTCAACTAATGAAAAACTGTTTTTT. This encodes CAWSPSSTNEKLFF. The chain uses TRBV30 and TRBJ1-4; D gene ambiguous. The CDR3 extends over 14 amino acids. Trimming left V 2 bases short and J 0 bases short, with 7 bases between. Germline V gene lookup returns CDR1 GTSNPN and CDR2 SVGIG (reference sequence).